This T cell receptor beta chain was captured in a study of cytotoxic CD8 clonotypes in ibrutinib-treated CLL. For the study at large: The patient breakdown showed approximately 11 relapsed/refractory and under 16 treatment-naive cases, with fewer than 18 IGHV unmutated. The study, taken as a whole, reports: Clonality climbed at ibrutinib response, then dropped toward baseline at progression. Treatment saw public clonotypes, which were uncommon, either contract or stay stable. Baseline levels of clonality went above those of age-matched healthy donors and moved with circulating CD8+ T-cell counts.

About this clone itself: What it binds is not known.

The CDR3 is 13 residues long. CDR1 and CDR2 from the germline V gene are SGDLS and YYNGEE. Trimming removed 0 bases at V and 4 bases at J, with 7 bases between. Libraries were prepared by immunoSEQ multiplex PCR; TCRdb keeps only in-frame clonotypes and omits some of them. The sample consists of 29,000 or so clones, more than 65% of them appearing once. This receptor was identified in a human donor with chronic lymphocytic leukemia. The sample consisted of PBMCs, taken after 24 months of ibrutinib treatment. The chain carries TRBV9 and TRBJ1-1; D unclear. The CDR3 DNA is TGTGCCAGCAGCGTAGCGCGGGGCACTGAAGCTTTCTTT. Translated, it gives CASSVARGTEAFF. The complete variable domain, with remaining parts taken from reference TRBV9 and TRBJ1-1, reads DSGVTQTPKHLITATGQRVTLRCSPRSGDLSVYWYQQSLDQGLQFLIQYYNGEERAKGNILERFSAQQFPDLHSELNLSSLELGDSALYFCASSVARGTEAFFGQGTRLTVV.